These 21 T cell receptor beta chains were all obtained from the same sample, sequenced in a study of OX40 agonist ivuxolimab in advanced cancers. The library was prepared using the immunoSEQ multiplex PCR assay. The table was pulled from immuneACCESS by TCRdb, which kept in-frame rearrangements only. Such tables lose some clones; where checked, under half of the loss comes from unresolved V genes, and the rest has no known cause. This sample has 20,000 to 25,000 clones in its table, and 70% to 90% of those were observed once. Around 59% of the sample lies in the top ten. Sequenced here: CD4+ or CD8+ T cells sorted from blood, sampled in a trial of the OX40 agonist ivuxolimab. The source is an adult with an advanced solid tumor such as melanoma, head and neck, liver or kidney cancer.

This clone has more than one count but fewer than ten. V usage is TRBV2 and J usage is TRBJ2-1; 8 bases map to TRBD2. The germline CDR1 and CDR2 sequences are SNHLY and FYNNEI. The CDR3 is 15 residues long. V lost 4 bases to trimming and J lost 3 bases; unmatched junction nucleotides: 5. The CDR3 region has the DNA TGTGCCAGCAGTGGTTGGCGGGGGGTCTACAATGAGCAGTTCTTC. Its translation is CASSGWRGVYNEQFF.

The V call is TRBV4-3, the J call TRBJ2-7; D may be TRBD1 (6 bases). V lost 2 bases, J lost 7 bases, and 12 bases lay in between. Germline V gene lookup returns CDR1 LGHNA and CDR2 YSLEER. The CDR3 extends over 13 amino acids. The CDR3 bases are TGCGCCAGCAGCCAATCGGGACAAGGAGAGCAGTACTTC. It codes for CASSQSGQGEQYF.

The chain combines TRBV2 with TRBJ2-1; 10 bases align to TRBD1. CDR1 is SNHLY and CDR2 is FYNNEI in the germline V gene. With V trimmed by 5 bases and J by 4 bases, 2 bases remained unmatched. This CDR3 has 14 residues. The CDR3 protein is CASSWTGGYNEQFF. CDR3 bases: TGTGCCAGCAGTTGGACAGGGGGTTACAATGAGCAGTTCTTC.

The V and J genes are TRBV7-9 and TRBJ1-6; 7 nucleotides agree with TRBD1. V lost 2 bases to trimming and J lost 9 bases; unmatched junction nucleotides: 7. The germline V gene encodes CDR1 SEHNR and CDR2 FQNEAQ (reference sequence). The CDR3 runs to 15 residues. The DNA of the CDR3 is TGTGCCAGCAGCTTACTAGGGACAGAAGTTTCACCCCTCCACTTT. Its translation: CASSLLGTEVSPLHF.

The chain combines TRBV6-1 with TRBJ2-3; the D is unclear. This CDR3 is 10 amino acids long. V shed 2 bases and J shed 8 bases, with 2 bases lying between them. Germline V CDR1 and CDR2: MNHNS, SASEGT. The CDR3 sequence is CASSEITQYF. CDR3 nucleotides: TGTGCCAGCAGTGAAATTACGCAGTATTTT.

The chain is built from TRBV5-4 and TRBJ1-1; D is undetermined. V was trimmed by 0 bases and J by 1 base, leaving 4 bases between them. CDR3 size: 13 residues. In germline, CDR1 is SGHNT, CDR2 YYREEE (reference sequence). The CDR3 protein is CASSLEGNTEAFF. The CDR3 nucleotides are TGTGCCAGCAGCTTGGAGGGGAACACTGAAGCTTTCTTT.

The chain uses TRBV6-6 and TRBJ2-2; D call uncertain. There are 11 residues in the CDR3. Trimming left V 4 bases short and J 4 bases short, with 1 base between. CDR1 and CDR2 (germline): MNHNY, SVGAGI (reference sequence). CDR3 bases: TGTGCCAGCAGTTCCACCGGGGAGCTGTTTTTT. Encoded protein: CASSSTGELFF.

The V gene is TRBV19, the J gene TRBJ1-3; D is undetermined. The CDR3 has 15 amino acids. From germline, CDR1 is LNHDA and CDR2 SQIVND (reference sequence). V lost 4 bases to trimming and J lost 3 bases, with 13 bases between them. The DNA for the CDR3 is TGTGCCAGTAGTACGACATTGGCGGGTGGAAACACCATATATTTT. It codes for CASSTTLAGGNTIYF.

There are a few counts of this clone. This chain joins TRBV11-2 and TRBJ2-3; D remains ambiguous. CDR3 length: 15 residues. Deletions cut 7 bases from V and 1 base from J, with 15 bases between. CDR1 SGHAT and CDR2 FQNNGV come from the germline V gene. The CDR3 region has the DNA TGTGCCAGCACCCCCCCCCAAAGGGGCACAGATACGCAGTATTTT. This translates into CASTPPQRGTDTQYF.

This clone was recorded once. This chain uses TRBV30 with TRBJ2-2, with D hard to call. The CDR3 spans 15 residues. V lost 1 base and J 6 bases, leaving 15 bases between the germline ends. Germline V gives CDR1 GTSNPN, CDR2 SVGIG (reference sequence). In DNA form, the CDR3 reads TGTGCCTGGAGTGACATTCATCGGCGACCCGGGGAGCTGTTTTTT. It is translated as CAWSDIHRRPGELFF.

This sequence joins TRBV27 and TRBJ2-3; 10 bases fit TRBD2. Germline loops: CDR1 MNHEY, CDR2 SMNVEV (reference sequence). With 8 bases clipped from V and 12 bases from J, the junction kept 5 bases outside the gene matches. This CDR3 has 11 residues. The CDR3 nucleotides read TGTGCCAGCCGGACTAGCGGAAGACAGTATTTT. Amino acids: CASRTSGRQYF.

The chain links TRBV7-9 to TRBJ2-2; TRBD1 aligns across 9 bases. CDR1 and CDR2 (germline): SEHNR, FQNEAQ (reference sequence). The CDR3 spans 14 residues. The V and J ends lost 10 bases and 3 bases, in that order; junction bases with no gene match: 6. Here the CDR3 reads CAIPRDRDTGELFF. CDR3 in DNA: TGTGCCATCCCCCGGGACAGGGACACCGGGGAGCTGTTTTTT.

J is TRBJ2-3 and V is TRBV9; TRBD2 aligns across 13 bases. Germline V gene lookup returns CDR1 SGDLS and CDR2 YYNGEE. The CDR3 contains 17 residues. J was trimmed by 4 bases and V by 4 bases; bases with no gene match: 9. CDR3 protein: CASSPKLAGGFADTQYF. CDR3 coding DNA: TGTGCCAGCAGCCCGAAACTAGCGGGGGGGTTTGCAGATACGCAGTATTTT.

V usage is TRBV7-6 and J usage is TRBJ2-1; 9 nucleotides match TRBD2. The germline gives CDR1 SGHVS, CDR2 FNYEAQ. This CDR3 is built from 16 residues. V was clipped by 5 bases and J by 3 bases; unmatched bases: 8. The CDR3 DNA follows: TGTGCCAGCAGCCCTCGACTAGCGGAGCTCTACAATGAGCAGTTCTTC. Translating it yields CASSPRLAELYNEQFF.

The J gene is TRBJ2-1, the V gene TRBV7-8; D is perhaps TRBD2 (5 bases). V was shortened by 0 bases and J by 8 bases, with 8 bases between the two germline ends. The CDR3 is 13 residues long. Per the germline V gene, CDR1 is SGHVS and CDR2 is FQNEAQ. CDR3 sequence reads: CASSLASGYEQFF. CDR3 nucleotides: TGTGCCAGCAGCTTAGCTTCGGGGTATGAGCAGTTCTTC.

The CDR3 nucleotides read TGTGCCAGCAGCTCAGGGGGCTTAGGGGAGCAGTACTTC. Translation gives CASSSGGLGEQYF. The chain joins TRBV7-8 to TRBJ2-7, with 8 bases aligning to TRBD1. CDR1 is SGHVS and CDR2 is FQNEAQ in the germline V gene. This CDR3 is 13 amino acids long. V lost 4 bases to trimming and J lost 7 bases; unmatched junction nucleotides: 6.

V is TRBV6-5 and J is TRBJ2-7; D call uncertain. The ends were cut back, 8 bases at V and 5 bases at J, with 7 bases in the middle. Germline values: CDR1 MNHEY, CDR2 SVGAGI. The CDR3 sequence is 10 residues long. The CDR3 sequence is CASGSHEQYF. The CDR3 region has the DNA TGTGCCAGCGGGTCCCACGAGCAGTACTTC.

The CDR3 reads CASTSLVGSSYNEQFF. The CDR3, as DNA: TGTGCCAGCACGTCCTTAGTGGGAAGCTCCTACAATGAGCAGTTCTTC. J is TRBJ2-1 and V is TRBV27; D is ambiguous. Per the germline V gene, CDR1 is MNHEY and CDR2 is SMNVEV (reference sequence). The V end was cut by 7 bases, the J end by 0 bases, with 16 bases between. The CDR3 length is 16 residues.

This sequence joins TRBV19 and TRBJ1-2; D is undetermined. From germline, CDR1 is LNHDA and CDR2 SQIVND (reference sequence). Trimming shortened V by 0 bases and J by 5 bases, and 10 bases separated the two germline ends. The CDR3 is made up of 14 amino acids. The chain's CDR3 is CASSIDSDVYGYTF. DNA for the CDR3: TGTGCCAGTAGTATAGATTCGGATGTTTATGGCTACACCTTC. Drawing the rest from reference TRBV19 and TRBJ1-2, the complete variable domain is DGGITQSPKYLFRKEGQNVTLSCEQNLNHDAMYWYRQDPGQGLRLIYYSQIVNDFQKGDIAEGYSVSREKKESFPLTVTSAQKNPTAFYLCASSIDSDVYGYTFGSGTRLTVV.

The rearrangement links TRBV27 to TRBJ2-2, with D uncertain. V was pared by 5 bases and J by 6 bases, with 7 bases between. This CDR3 spans 12 amino acids. Germline assignment: CDR1 MNHEY and CDR2 SMNVEV (reference sequence). The CDR3 DNA follows: TGTGCCAGCAGTACCATGGCCGGGGAGCTGTTTTTT. This sequence encodes CASSTMAGELFF.

This chain uses TRBV6-5 with TRBJ2-3; D perhaps matches TRBD2 (5 bases). Trimming stripped 5 bases from V and 3 bases from J, with 15 bases between. This CDR3 spans 15 amino acids. Per the germline V gene, CDR1 is MNHEY and CDR2 is SVGAGI. DNA for the CDR3: TGTGCCAGCAGTCTCCTTGCGAGCGGTACAGATACGCAGTATTTT. Encoded protein: CASSLLASGTDTQYF.